This is a list of T cell receptor beta chains from one sample in a study of shared clonotypes between healthy human individuals. Sequenced by immunoSEQ multiplex PCR; TCRdb stores in-frame clones only, minus some. The table has more than 2,000,000 clones, more than 80% seen once. Material for sequencing was naive CD4+ T cells sorted from blood. Source of these receptors: a man between 18 and 35 years old in good health. Each CDR3 is given with its conserved first and last residue. The D gene is left open where the match is weak. Clone size appears in some rows only: once, few, many, or a class for an expanded clone.

>.|TRBD1|TRBJ2-7|TRBV11-2
CASSIGTGGEQYF
TGTGCCAGCAGCATCGGGACAGGGGGCGAGCAGTACTTC
>.|.|TRBJ2-5|TRBV25-1
CASSEYKGQETQYF
TGTGCCAGCAGTGAATATAAGGGCCAAGAGACCCAGTACTTC
>.|.|TRBJ1-1|TRBV7-9
CASSLGREWTEAFF
TGTGCCAGCAGCTTAGGAAGGGAATGGACTGAAGCTTTCTTT
>.|.|TRBJ2-3|TRBV13
CASRPRGVSTDTQYF
TGTGCCAGCCGACCCCGCGGGGTGAGCACAGATACGCAGTATTTT
>once|.|TRBJ2-7|TRBV30
CAWSSGSYEQYF
TGTGCCTGGAGCAGCGGGTCCTACGAGCAGTACTTC
>.|TRBD1|TRBJ2-4|TRBV28
CASSWTGLKNIQYF
TGTGCCAGCAGTTGGACAGGGTTGAAAAACATTCAGTACTTC
>.|.|TRBJ1-6|TRBV5-1
CASSQESSYNSPLHF
TGCGCCAGCAGCCAGGAGAGCTCCTATAATTCACCCCTCCACTTT
>.|.|TRBJ2-1|TRBV11-3
CASAHRRTPADNEQFF
TGTGCCAGCGCGCATAGGCGGACCCCGGCGGACAATGAGCAGTTCTTC
>few|TRBD1|TRBJ1-5|TRBV7-9
CASSLAGTDWGQPQHF
TGTGCCAGCAGCTTAGCCGGGACAGACTGGGGTCAGCCCCAGCATTTT
>.|.|TRBJ1-6|TRBV5-5
CASSLEPYNSPLHF
TGTGCCAGCAGCTTGGAACCTTATAATTCACCCCTCCACTTT
>.|TRBD1|TRBJ1-4|TRBV19
CASSKAGGNEKLFF
TGTGCCAGTAGTAAGGCAGGGGGAAATGAAAAACTGTTTTTT
>.|.|TRBJ2-3|TRBV29-1
CSVEGSQYF
TGCAGCGTTGAGGGGTCGCAGTATTTT
>.|.|TRBJ2-5|TRBV5-4
CASSLGAASYTETQYF
TGTGCCAGCAGCTTGGGCGCGGCTAGCTATACGGAGACCCAGTACTTC
>.|TRBD2|TRBJ2-1|TRBV4-1
CASSQDRGASGPYNEQFF
TGCGCCAGCAGCCAAGATAGGGGGGCTAGCGGGCCCTACAATGAGCAGTTCTTC
>.|.|TRBJ1-6|TRBV6-1
CASTRDRDNSPLHF
TGTGCCAGCACGCGGGACCGAGATAATTCACCCCTCCACTTT
>once|TRBD1|TRBJ1-5|TRBV2
CASRWDFQGGSNQPQHF
TGTGCCAGCAGATGGGACTTCCAGGGGGGCAGCAATCAGCCCCAGCATTTT
>once|.|TRBJ2-2|TRBV25-1
CASSESWGAGELFF
TGTGCCAGCAGTGAATCATGGGGGGCCGGGGAGCTGTTTTTT
>.|.|TRBJ2-5|TRBV5-1
CASSLEGSEETQYF
TGCGCCAGCAGCTTGGAAGGTAGCGAGGAGACCCAGTACTTC